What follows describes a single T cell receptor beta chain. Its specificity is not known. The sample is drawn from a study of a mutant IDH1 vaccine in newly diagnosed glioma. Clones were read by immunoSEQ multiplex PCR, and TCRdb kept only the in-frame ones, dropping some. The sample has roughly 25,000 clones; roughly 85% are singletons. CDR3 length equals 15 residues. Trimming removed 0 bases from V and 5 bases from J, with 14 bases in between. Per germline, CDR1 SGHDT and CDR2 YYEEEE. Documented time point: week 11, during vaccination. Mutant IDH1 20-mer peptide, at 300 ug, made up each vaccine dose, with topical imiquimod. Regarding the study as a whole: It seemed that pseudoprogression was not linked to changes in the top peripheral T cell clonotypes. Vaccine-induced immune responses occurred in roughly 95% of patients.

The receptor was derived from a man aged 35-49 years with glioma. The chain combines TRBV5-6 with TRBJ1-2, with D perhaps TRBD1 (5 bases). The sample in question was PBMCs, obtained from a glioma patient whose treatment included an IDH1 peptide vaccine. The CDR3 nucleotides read TGTGCCAGCAGCTTGGACAGGACATTACGGTATGGCTACACCTTC. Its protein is CASSLDRTLRYGYTF.